This TCR beta chain originates from a study of blood T cells in healthy people across ages. Overall study findings and caveats: Nothing was known about donor CMV status, and this possibly confounded expanded clonotype changes.

For the second PCR, which ran for roughly 7 to 11 cycles, a sample-barcoded 5' primer and a J-beta primer mix were used. TCRdb reprocessed the 5' RACE reads via MiXCR and lists one record per CDR3 protein. Here the sample spans 1 million or so distinct CDR3 sequences, around 45% being singletons. CDR3 size: 18 residues. Germline V gives CDR1 DFQATT, CDR2 SNEGSKA (reference sequence). Deletions cut 4 bases from V and 4 bases from J, with 29 bases between. This clonotype occurred a few times. Its antigen is not identified. This clonotype was sampled from a woman aged 55 to 70 in good health. The rearrangement links TRBV20-1 to TRBJ2-7, with TRBD2 as a possible D gene (6 bases). The sequenced material came from blood. The CDR3 reads CSATSDGVVGLGRYEQYF. The CDR3 nucleotides are TGCAGTGCTACCTCCGACGGGGTCGTCGGCCTCGGGAGATACGAGCAGTACTTC.